This TCR beta chain comes out of a study of T cell responses to AZD1222 COVID-19 vaccine. About the research overall: Second doses were pooled across both intervals (about 4 or about 12 weeks).

The CDR3 length is 14 residues. J was trimmed by 7 bases and V by 11 bases; bases with no gene match: 13. CDR1 and CDR2 from the germline V gene are ENHRY and SYGVKD. As regards this clone: Its antigen is unidentified.

Findings of the study overall: The sample set comprised mostly white British donors with more females, and clonal diversity was possibly underestimated. Within unmutated variant regions lay the reported targets of nearly half of spike-specific TCRs. The peak T cell response came first, and repertoires were sampled only after it.

Data came from immunoSEQ multiplex PCR; TCRdb stores just in-frame clones and leaves some out. This table holds around 100,000 clones, 90% found once. The genes are TRBV10-3 and TRBJ1-5; 8 positions agree with TRBD1. Specimen: peripheral blood, collected on day 0 of AZD1222 vaccination. The source of this sequence is an adult in good health. CDR3 residues: CACQDRGEGQPQHF. CDR3 sequence (DNA): TGTGCCTGCCAAGACAGGGGTGAAGGGCAGCCCCAGCATTTT.